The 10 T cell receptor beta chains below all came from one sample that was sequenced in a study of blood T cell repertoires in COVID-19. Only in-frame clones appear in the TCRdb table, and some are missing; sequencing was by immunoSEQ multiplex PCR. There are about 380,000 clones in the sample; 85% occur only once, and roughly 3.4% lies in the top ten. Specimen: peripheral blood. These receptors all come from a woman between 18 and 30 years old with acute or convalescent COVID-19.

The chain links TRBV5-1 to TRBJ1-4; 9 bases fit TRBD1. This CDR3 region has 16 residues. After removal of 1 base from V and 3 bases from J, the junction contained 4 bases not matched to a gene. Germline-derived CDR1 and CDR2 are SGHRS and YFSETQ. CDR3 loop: CASSLPQGAANEKLFF. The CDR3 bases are TGCGCCAGCAGCTTGCCACAGGGGGCGGCTAATGAAAAACTGTTTTTT.

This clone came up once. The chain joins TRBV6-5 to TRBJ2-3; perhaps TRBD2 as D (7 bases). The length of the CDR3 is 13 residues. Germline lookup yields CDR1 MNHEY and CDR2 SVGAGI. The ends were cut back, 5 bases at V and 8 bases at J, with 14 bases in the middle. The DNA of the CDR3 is TGTGCCAGCAGTCAGAAGGGGGGGGGTACGCAGTATTTT. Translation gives CASSQKGGGTQYF.

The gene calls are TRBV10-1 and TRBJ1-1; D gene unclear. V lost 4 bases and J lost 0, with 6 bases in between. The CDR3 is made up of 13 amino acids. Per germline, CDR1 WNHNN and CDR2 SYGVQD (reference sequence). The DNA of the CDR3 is TGCGCCAGCAGTGCCTCTATGAACACTGAAGCTTTCTTT. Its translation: CASSASMNTEAFF.

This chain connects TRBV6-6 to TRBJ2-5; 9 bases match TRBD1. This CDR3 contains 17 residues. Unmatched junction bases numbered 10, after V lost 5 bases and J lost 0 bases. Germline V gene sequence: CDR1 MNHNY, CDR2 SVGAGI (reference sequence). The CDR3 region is CASSQSDRGGYQETQYF. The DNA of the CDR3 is TGTGCCAGCAGTCAATCGGACAGGGGCGGGTACCAAGAGACCCAGTACTTC.

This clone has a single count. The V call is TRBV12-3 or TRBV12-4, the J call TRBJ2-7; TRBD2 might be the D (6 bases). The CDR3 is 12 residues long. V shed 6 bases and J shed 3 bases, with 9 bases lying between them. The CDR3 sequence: CASSLAIYEQYF. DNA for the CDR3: TGTGCCAGCAGCCTAGCGATCTACGAGCAGTACTTC.

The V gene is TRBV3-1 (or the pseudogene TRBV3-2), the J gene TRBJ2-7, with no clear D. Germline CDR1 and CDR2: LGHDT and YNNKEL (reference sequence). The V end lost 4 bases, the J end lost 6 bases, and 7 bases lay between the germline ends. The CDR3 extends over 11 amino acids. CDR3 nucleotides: TGTGCCAGCAGCCCTCTTCGCGAGCAGTACTTC. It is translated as CASSPLREQYF.

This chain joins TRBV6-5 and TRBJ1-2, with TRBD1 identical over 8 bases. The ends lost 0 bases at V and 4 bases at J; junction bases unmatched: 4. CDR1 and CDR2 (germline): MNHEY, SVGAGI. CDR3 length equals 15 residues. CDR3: CASSYSTGAAYGYTF. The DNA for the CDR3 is TGTGCCAGCAGTTACTCGACAGGGGCGGCCTATGGCTACACCTTC.

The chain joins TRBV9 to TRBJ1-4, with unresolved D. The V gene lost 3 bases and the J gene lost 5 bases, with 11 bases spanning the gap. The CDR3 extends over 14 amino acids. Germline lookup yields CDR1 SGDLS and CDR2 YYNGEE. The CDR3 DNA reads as TGTGCCAGCAGCGGGAGAGGCGCGAATGAAAAACTGTTTTTT. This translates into CASSGRGANEKLFF.

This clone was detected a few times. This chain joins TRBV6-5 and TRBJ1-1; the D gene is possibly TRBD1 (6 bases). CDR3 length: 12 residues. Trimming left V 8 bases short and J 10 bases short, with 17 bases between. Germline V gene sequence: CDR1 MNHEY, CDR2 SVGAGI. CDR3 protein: CASVGQGQGAFF. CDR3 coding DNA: TGTGCCAGCGTTGGGCAGGGACAAGGAGCTTTCTTT.

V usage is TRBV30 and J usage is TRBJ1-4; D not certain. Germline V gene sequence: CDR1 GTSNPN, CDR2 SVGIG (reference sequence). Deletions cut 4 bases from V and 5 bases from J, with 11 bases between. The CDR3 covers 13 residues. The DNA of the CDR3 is TGTGCCTGGATGGCAGCGAGAAATGAAAAACTGTTTTTT. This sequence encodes CAWMAARNEKLFF.